This T cell receptor beta chain emerged from a study of T cell changes during pregnancy in multiple sclerosis. TCRdb's table, derived via immunoSEQ multiplex PCR, lists solely in-frame clones and lacks some. The sample yields around 19,000 clones, about 85% seen once. Trimming pared 2 bases from V and 3 bases from J, leaving 11 bases between. CDR1 is MNHEY and CDR2 is SMNVEV in the germline V gene (reference sequence). This CDR3 has 14 amino acids. The clonotype comes from a female donor in good health, enrolled as a control in a pregnancy study. The sequenced sample was CD8+ T cells from peripheral blood mononuclear cells, obtained in the third trimester of pregnancy. The chain is built from TRBV27 and TRBJ2-7; D is uncertain. In nucleotides, the CDR3 is TGTGCCAGCAGTTTAGGCGTAAACTACTACGAGCAGTACTTC. Its protein product is CASSLGVNYYEQYF.